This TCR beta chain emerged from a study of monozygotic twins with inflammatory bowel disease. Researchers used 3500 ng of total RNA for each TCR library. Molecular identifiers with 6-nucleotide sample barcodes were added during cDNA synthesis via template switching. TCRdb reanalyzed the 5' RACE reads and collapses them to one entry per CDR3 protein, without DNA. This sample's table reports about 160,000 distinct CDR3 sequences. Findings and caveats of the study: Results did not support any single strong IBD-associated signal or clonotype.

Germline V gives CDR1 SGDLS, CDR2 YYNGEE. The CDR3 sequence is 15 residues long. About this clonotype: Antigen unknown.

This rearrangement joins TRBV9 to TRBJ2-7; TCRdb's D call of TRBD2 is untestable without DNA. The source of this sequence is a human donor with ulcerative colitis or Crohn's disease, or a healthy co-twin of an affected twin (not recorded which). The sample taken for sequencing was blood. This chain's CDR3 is CASSVGGSGSNEQYF. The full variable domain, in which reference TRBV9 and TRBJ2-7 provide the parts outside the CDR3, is DSGVTQTPKHLITATGQRVTLRCSPRSGDLSVYWYQQSLDQGLQFLIQYYNGEERAKGNILERFSAQQFPDLHSELNLSSLELGDSALYFCASSVGGSGSNEQYFGPGTRLTVT.